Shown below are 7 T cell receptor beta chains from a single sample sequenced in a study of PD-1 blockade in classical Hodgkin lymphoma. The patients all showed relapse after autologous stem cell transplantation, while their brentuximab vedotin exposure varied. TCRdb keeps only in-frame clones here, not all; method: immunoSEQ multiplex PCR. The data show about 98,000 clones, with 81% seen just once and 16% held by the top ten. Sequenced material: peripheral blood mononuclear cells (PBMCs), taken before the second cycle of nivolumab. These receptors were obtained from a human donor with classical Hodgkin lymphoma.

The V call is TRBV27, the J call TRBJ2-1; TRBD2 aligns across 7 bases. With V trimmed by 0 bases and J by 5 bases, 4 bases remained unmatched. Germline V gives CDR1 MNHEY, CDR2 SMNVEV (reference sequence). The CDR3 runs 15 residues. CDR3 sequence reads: CASSLSGRWNNEQFF. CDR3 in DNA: TGTGCCAGCAGTTTATCCGGGAGGTGGAACAATGAGCAGTTCTTC.

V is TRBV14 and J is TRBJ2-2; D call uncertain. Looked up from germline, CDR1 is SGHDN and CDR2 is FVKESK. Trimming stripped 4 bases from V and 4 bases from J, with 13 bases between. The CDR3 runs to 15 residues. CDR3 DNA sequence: TGTGCCAGCAGCCGGGATAGACAAGCCACCGGGGAGCTGTTTTTT. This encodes CASSRDRQATGELFF. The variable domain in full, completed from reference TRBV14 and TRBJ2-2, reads EAGVTQFPSHSVIEKGQTVTLRCDPISGHDNLYWYRRVMGKEIKFLLHFVKESKQDESGMPNNRFLAERTGGTYSTLKVQPAELEDSGVYFCASSRDRQATGELFFGEGSRLTVL.

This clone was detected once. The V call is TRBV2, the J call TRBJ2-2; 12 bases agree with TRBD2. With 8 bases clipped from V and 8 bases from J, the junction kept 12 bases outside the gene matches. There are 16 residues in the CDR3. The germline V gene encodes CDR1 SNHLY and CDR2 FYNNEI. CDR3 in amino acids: CASARTSGTLKGELFF. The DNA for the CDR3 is TGTGCCAGCGCTCGGACTAGCGGGACCTTGAAGGGGGAGCTGTTTTTT. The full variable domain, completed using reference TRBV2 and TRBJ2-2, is EPEVTQTPSHQVTQMGQEVILRCVPISNHLYFYWYRQILGQKVEFLVSFYNNEISEKSEIFDDQFSVERPDGSNFTLKIRSTKLEDSAMYFCASARTSGTLKGELFFGEGSRLTVL.

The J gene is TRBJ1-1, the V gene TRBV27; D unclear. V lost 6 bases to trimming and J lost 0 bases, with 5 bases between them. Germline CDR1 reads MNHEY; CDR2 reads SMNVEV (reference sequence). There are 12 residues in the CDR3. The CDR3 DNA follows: TGTGCCAGCAGCACAGTGAACACTGAAGCTTTCTTT. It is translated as CASSTVNTEAFF.

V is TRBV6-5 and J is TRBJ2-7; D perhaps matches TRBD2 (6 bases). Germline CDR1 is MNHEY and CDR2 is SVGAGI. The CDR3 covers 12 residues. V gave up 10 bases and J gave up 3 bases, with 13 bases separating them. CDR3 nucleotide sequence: TGTGCCACCGGGCCGCGGGGCTACGAGCAGTACTTC. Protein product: CATGPRGYEQYF.

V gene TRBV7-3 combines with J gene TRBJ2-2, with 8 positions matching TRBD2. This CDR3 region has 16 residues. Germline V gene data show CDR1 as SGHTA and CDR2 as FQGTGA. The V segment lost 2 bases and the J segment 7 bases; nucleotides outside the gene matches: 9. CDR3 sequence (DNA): TGTGCCAGCAGCTTAGCGGGAGGTTCGGTGAACGGGGAGCTGTTTTTT. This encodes CASSLAGGSVNGELFF.

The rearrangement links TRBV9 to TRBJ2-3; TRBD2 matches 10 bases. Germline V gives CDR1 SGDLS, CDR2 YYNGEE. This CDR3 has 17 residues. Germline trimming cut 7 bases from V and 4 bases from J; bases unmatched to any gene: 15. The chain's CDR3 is CASEVDTTLAGADTQYF. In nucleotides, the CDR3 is TGTGCCAGCGAAGTGGACACAACCCTAGCGGGAGCAGATACGCAGTATTTT.